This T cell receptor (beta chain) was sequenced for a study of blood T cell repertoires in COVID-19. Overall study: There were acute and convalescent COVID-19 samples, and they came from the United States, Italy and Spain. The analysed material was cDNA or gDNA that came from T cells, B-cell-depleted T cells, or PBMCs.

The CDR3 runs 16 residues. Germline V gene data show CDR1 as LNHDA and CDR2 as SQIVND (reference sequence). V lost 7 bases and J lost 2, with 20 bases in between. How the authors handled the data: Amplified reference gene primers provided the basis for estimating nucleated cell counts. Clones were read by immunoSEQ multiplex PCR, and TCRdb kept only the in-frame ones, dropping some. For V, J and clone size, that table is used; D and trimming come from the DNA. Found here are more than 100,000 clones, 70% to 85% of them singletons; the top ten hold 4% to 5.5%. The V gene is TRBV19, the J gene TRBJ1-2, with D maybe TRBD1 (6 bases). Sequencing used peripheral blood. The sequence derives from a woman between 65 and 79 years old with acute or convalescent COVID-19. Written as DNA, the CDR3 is TGTGCCAGTACCCTTACCACAGGGAGCCTAAACTATGGCTACACCTTC. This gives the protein CASTLTTGSLNYGYTF.